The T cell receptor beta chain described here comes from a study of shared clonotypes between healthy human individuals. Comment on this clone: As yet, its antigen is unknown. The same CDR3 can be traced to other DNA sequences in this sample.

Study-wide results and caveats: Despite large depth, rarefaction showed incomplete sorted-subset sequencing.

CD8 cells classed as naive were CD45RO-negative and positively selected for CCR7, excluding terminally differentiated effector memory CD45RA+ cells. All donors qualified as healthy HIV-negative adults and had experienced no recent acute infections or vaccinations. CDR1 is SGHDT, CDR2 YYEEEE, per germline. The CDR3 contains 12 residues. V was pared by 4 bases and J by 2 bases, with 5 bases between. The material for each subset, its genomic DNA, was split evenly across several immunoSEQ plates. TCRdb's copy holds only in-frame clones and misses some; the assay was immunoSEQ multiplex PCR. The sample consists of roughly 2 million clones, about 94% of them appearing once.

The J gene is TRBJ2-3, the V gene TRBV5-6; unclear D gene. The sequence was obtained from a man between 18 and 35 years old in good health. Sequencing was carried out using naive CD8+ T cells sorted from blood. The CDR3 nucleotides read TGTGCCAGCAGCCTGATCACAGATACGCAGTATTTT. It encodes CASSLITDTQYF.